This record concerns one T cell receptor beta chain sequence. Antigen: not known. This specimen belongs to a study of cytomegalovirus exposure and HLA in healthy donors. Study-wide points: The authors enumerated 150 to 200 TCR beta chains as linked to cytomegalovirus.

This PCR relied on a set of 60 Vbeta primers and 13 Jbeta primers. Produced via immunoSEQ multiplex PCR; TCRdb's table is partial and in-frame only. The sample has about 89,000 clones, around two thirds seen once. The CDR3 has 14 residues. The V gene end was trimmed by 4 bases and the J gene end by 6 bases; junction bases not matched to a gene: 5. Per germline, CDR1 SQVTM and CDR2 ANQGSEA. This chain connects TRBV29-1 to TRBJ2-2, with 10 bases identical to TRBD1. Sequencing was carried out using PBMCs. The TCR sequence derives from a male donor in good health and CMV-seronegative. The CDR3 region has the DNA TGCAGCGTTGCTTGGACAGGGGGTGCCGGGGAGCTGTTTTTT. This gives the protein CSVAWTGGAGELFF.